This TCR beta chain was documented in a study of shared clonotypes between healthy human individuals. About the study: Every donor yielded three CD4 naive, three CD4 memory, two CD8 naive and one CD8 memory plate.

Here immunoSEQ multiplex PCR was the method, and the copy in TCRdb shows in-frame clones only, minus some. This repertoire shows about 340,000 clones, less than 75% found once; its top ten account for more than 9%. In germline, CDR1 is SNHLY, CDR2 FYNNEI. CDR3 length: 14 residues. The ends were cut back, 4 bases at V and 1 base at J, with 9 bases in the middle. This rearrangement joins TRBV2 to TRBJ2-3, with D hard to call. Sequenced sample: memory CD4+ T cells sorted from blood. Sample subset: CD45RA-negative fraction. This receptor was taken from a man younger than 40 in good health. In nucleotides, the CDR3 is TGTGCCAGCAGTGGGGAACTTGGCACAGATACGCAGTATTTT. The encoded protein is CASSGELGTDTQYF.